Listed below are T cell receptor beta chains from one sample, sequenced in a study of shared clonotypes between healthy human individuals. Method: immunoSEQ multiplex PCR; TCRdb's copy keeps in-frame clones and lacks some. Of around 1.9 million clones in the sample, about 93% were seen once. The sequenced sample consisted of naive CD8+ T cells from PBMCs. The receptors derive from a man between 18 and 29 years old in good health. Some clones in this sample may be carry-over from other donors' samples. Both conserved end residues are part of each CDR3. The D gene is left open where the match is weak. Where a row states a size, it is once, few, many or the class of an expanded clone; other rows omit it.

>TRBV5-4|.|.|TRBJ2-7
TGTGCCAGCAGCCTTGGGAGTGGTTACGAGCAGTACTTC
CASSLGSGYEQYF
>TRBV7-9|.|TRBD2|TRBJ2-3
TGTGCCAGCAGCGCCCGAGAGCGGGAGGGCCTCTCAGATACGCAGTATTTT
CASSAREREGLSDTQYF
>TRBV7-8|.|TRBD2|TRBJ2-5
TGTGCCAGCAGCTTCCGACTAGCGGATCAAGAGACCCAGTACTTC
CASSFRLADQETQYF
>TRBV5-6|.|TRBD2|TRBJ2-7
TGTGCCAGCAGCCGAGGGACGGGAGGACTCAACGAGCAGTACTTC
CASSRGTGGLNEQYF
>TRBV29-1|.|.|TRBJ2-7
TGCAGCGCCGAGGACAGCTACGAGCAGTACTTC
CSAEDSYEQYF
>TRBV7-9|.|.|TRBJ2-6
TGTGCCAGCAGCCCTTTCGGCGGCTCTGGGGCCAACGTCCTGACTTTC
CASSPFGGSGANVLTF
>TRBV30|.|.|TRBJ1-6
TGTGCCTGGGGGGACGGGAGCTCCTATAATTCACCCCTCCACTTT
CAWGDGSSYNSPLHF
>TRBV28|.|.|TRBJ2-5
TGTGCCAGCAGTCTCTATAATAGCGCCCAAGAGACCCAGTACTTC
CASSLYNSAQETQYF
>TRBV28|.|TRBD1|TRBJ1-2
TGTGCCAGCAGTTTATTCCGGGACAGGGTGGGTGGCTACACCTTC
CASSLFRDRVGGYTF
>TRBV7-9|.|TRBD1|TRBJ2-7
TGTGCCAGCTCTGAAGGGGGACAGGGGTACTACGAGCAGTACTTC
CASSEGGQGYYEQYF
>TRBV29-1|.|TRBD2|TRBJ2-2
TGCAGCGTCTCTCGACTTAGCGGGAGGGCCGGTACTGCTGACACCGGGGAGCTGTTTTTT
CSVSRLSGRAGTADTGELFF
>TRBV6-6|.|.|TRBJ1-2
TGTGCCAGCAGTTATATGGCTAATGGCTACACCTTC
CASSYMANGYTF
>TRBV21-1|.|.|TRBJ2-7
TGTGCCAGCAGCAAAGATATTGGGACAGGGCTGAACGAGCAGTACTTC
CASSKDIGTGLNEQYF
>TRBV9|.|TRBD1|TRBJ2-2
TGTGCCAGCAGCGACCCCCTTTTCACAGGGGGACGCACCGGGGAGCTGTTTTTT
CASSDPLFTGGRTGELFF
>TRBV14|.|.|TRBJ2-7
TGTGCCAGCAGCCAATCTGCAAATGGGTTTTGGGAGCAGTACTTC
CASSQSANGFWEQYF
>TRBV30|.|.|TRBJ2-2
TGTGCCTGGAGTGTACTCTTCGGGGAGCTGTTTTTT
CAWSVLFGELFF
>TRBV27|.|.|TRBJ1-1
TGTGCCAGCAGTTTATTTTGGGCGGACACTGAAGCTTTCTTT
CASSLFWADTEAFF
>TRBV29-1|.|.|TRBJ2-1
TGCAGCGTCCCGCATGTGGGGGACTACAATGAGCAGTTCTTC
CSVPHVGDYNEQFF
>TRBV2|.|.|TRBJ1-2
TGTGCCAGCAGTTGGACAAAGCAAGGCTACACCTTC
CASSWTKQGYTF
>TRBV7-8|.|TRBD1|TRBJ1-5
TGTGCCAGCAGCTCAGGGACAGGGAACAATCAGCCCCAGCATTTT
CASSSGTGNNQPQHF
>TRBV27|.|TRBD1|TRBJ2-5
TGTGCCAGCAGTCGGTCGACAGGGGATCAAGAGACCCAGTACTTC
CASSRSTGDQETQYF
>TRBV9|.|.|TRBJ2-1
TGTGCCAGCAGCGAAGGAGGGTCCTACAATGAGCAGTTCTTC
CASSEGGSYNEQFF
>TRBV4-2|.|.|TRBJ2-1
TGTGCCAGCAGCCAAGATCTGGAGGGGAGCTCCTACAATGAGCAGTTCTTC
CASSQDLEGSSYNEQFF
>TRBV29-1|.|.|TRBJ1-1
TGCAGCGTTGAAGGGGAGAACACTGAAGCTTTCTTT
CSVEGENTEAFF
>TRBV5-4|once|.|TRBJ1-1
TGTGCCAGCAGCTGGAGGGACTCGAACACTGAAGCTTTCTTT
CASSWRDSNTEAFF
>TRBV5-1|.|.|TRBJ2-3
TGCGCCAGCAGCCTCCTGGGGGCGGGAGCAGCAGATACGCAGTATTTT
CASSLLGAGAADTQYF
>TRBV19|.|.|TRBJ1-1
TGTGCCAGTAGTAGCGACGGCACTGAAGCTTTCTTT
CASSSDGTEAFF
>TRBV11-1|.|.|TRBJ2-7
TGTGCCACCCTCACCGGGGTAGACGAGCAGTACTTC
CATLTGVDEQYF
>TRBV7-9|.|.|TRBJ1-4
TGTGCCAGCAGCTTAGTATCAACTAATGAAAAACTGTTTTTT
CASSLVSTNEKLFF
>TRBV7-2|.|.|TRBJ1-5
TGTGCCAGCAGCTTAGAGGGGAGGCTTAGCAATCAGCCCCAGCATTTT
CASSLEGRLSNQPQHF
>TRBV7-3|.|TRBD1|TRBJ2-5
TGTGCCAGCAGCGGAACAGGGACAGGGGACCTGTACCAAGAGACCCAGTACTTC
CASSGTGTGDLYQETQYF
>TRBV28|.|TRBD1|TRBJ2-7
TGTGCCAGCAGCTCCGGGACAGGGGGCTACGAGCAGTACTTC
CASSSGTGGYEQYF
>TRBV7-3|.|.|TRBJ2-3
TGTGCCAGCAGCTCGACAGGACCCACAGATACGCAGTATTTT
CASSSTGPTDTQYF
>TRBV4-3|.|TRBD2|TRBJ2-3
TGCGCCAGCAGCCAAGACTGGGAGACTAGCGGCGGCACAGATACGCAGTATTTT
CASSQDWETSGGTDTQYF
>TRBV27|.|.|TRBJ2-1
TGTGCCAGCAGTTGGGGGACAACCTACAATGAGCAGTTCTTC
CASSWGTTYNEQFF
>TRBV28|.|.|TRBJ2-1
TGTGCCAGCAGTTTTCCTGGCTCCTACAATGAGCAGTTCTTC
CASSFPGSYNEQFF
>TRBV27|.|.|TRBJ1-2
TGTGCCAGCAGTTTATCCCCAGCTTCTACCTCCCTCTATGGCTACACCTTC
CASSLSPASTSLYGYTF
>TRBV9|.|TRBD2|TRBJ2-1
TGTGCCAGCAGCGCGTCGACTAGCGGGGTAATAAGCCAGCAGTTCTTC
CASSASTSGVISQQFF
>TRBV4-1|.|TRBD1|TRBJ1-6
TGCGCCAGCAGCCTGTCCGCAGGGGGCATTGGAAATTCACCCCTCCACTTT
CASSLSAGGIGNSPLHF
>TRBV11-1|.|.|TRBJ2-7
TGTGCCAGCAGCTTACAGGGCTCCTACGAGCAGTACTTC
CASSLQGSYEQYF
>TRBV6-4|.|TRBD1|TRBJ2-2
TGTGCCAGCAGTGAGAGGACAGGGTCTACCGGGGAGCTGTTTTTT
CASSERTGSTGELFF
>TRBV28|once|.|TRBJ2-7
TGTGCCAGCAGTTTAGGGACGGACTCCTACGAGCAGTACTTC
CASSLGTDSYEQYF
>TRBV28|.|TRBD2|TRBJ2-2
TGTGCCAGCAGTTTCCCACAGAGCGGACTAGCGGGAGGGGACACCGGGGAGCTGTTTTTT
CASSFPQSGLAGGDTGELFF
>TRBV28|once|.|TRBJ2-3
TGTGCCAGCAGCCTACTAGGTCAGAGCACAGATACGCAGTATTTT
CASSLLGQSTDTQYF
>TRBV5-1|once|.|TRBJ2-7
TGCGCCAGCAGCCCCCGAGGGGGCTACGAGCAGTACTTC
CASSPRGGYEQYF
>TRBV7-9|.|.|TRBJ2-1
TGTGCCAGCAGCTTACAGGGGAATGAGCAGTTCTTC
CASSLQGNEQFF